This T cell receptor (beta chain) was recorded in a study of identifying expanded T cells in peripheral blood. Collection occurred without any documented infections or immune events in donors. Germline V gene sequence: CDR1 MDHEN, CDR2 SYDVKM. The ends were cut back, 5 bases at V and 7 bases at J, with 15 bases in the middle. The CDR3 loop spans 14 amino acids. Remarks on this clone: Its cognate antigen is unknown.

Study-wide results and caveats: Technical replicates showed around 1.2 changed clones; two weeks about 16; four weeks 19. Clone count variance between roughly 2-week samples rose with total template count.

Measured with immunoSEQ multiplex PCR; TCRdb has only the in-frame clones, and not every one. The table lists around 120,000 clones, 80% to 90% of them singletons. This chain connects TRBV28 to TRBJ2-1; a possible D gene is TRBD2 (6 bases). Sequenced: blood. The sequence was obtained from a person between 18 and 75 years old in good health. The CDR3 region has the DNA TGTGCCAGCAGTCTAGCGTCCTATGGAAATGAGCAGTTCTTC. This translates into CASSLASYGNEQFF. Based on the CDR3 plus reference TRBV28 and TRBJ2-1, the full variable domain is DVKVTQSSRYLVKRTGEKVFLECVQDMDHENMFWYRQDPGLGLRLIYFSYDVKMKEKGDIPEGYSVSREKKERFSLILESASTNQTSMYLCASSLASYGNEQFFGPGTRLTVL.